Presented here are 19 T cell receptor beta chains from one specimen sequenced in a study of T cells in Graves' hyperthyroidism and ophthalmopathy. Amplified TCR beta CDR3 regions came from RNA transcripts. The TCR CDR3 was amplified in a first-round RT-PCR using the HTBI primer set. TCRdb called the multiplex PCR reads again in MiXCR, with one record for every CDR3 protein. The sample shows hundreds of thousands of distinct CDR3 sequences, roughly 15% of them seen only once. Sequenced: blood. These receptors all come from a woman in her sixties with Graves' ophthalmopathy.

This clonotype was seen at least ten times. The chain carries TRBV6-1 and TRBJ2-1; D call uncertain. This CDR3 contains 14 residues. V lost 4 bases and J 5 bases, leaving 12 bases between the germline ends. Germline assignment: CDR1 MNHNS and CDR2 SASEGT. The CDR3 DNA is TGTGCCAGCAGTGCGACGCTACGGCACAATGAGCAGTTCTTC. It codes for CASSATLRHNEQFF.

This clonotype was found many times. The CDR3 DNA reads TGTGCCAGCTCCCGGGGGGATTCACCCCTCCACTTT. Its protein is CASSRGDSPLHF. The chain links TRBV18 to TRBJ1-6; the D gene is possibly TRBD1 (5 bases). This CDR3 contains 12 residues. From germline, CDR1 is KGHSH and CDR2 LQKENI. V gave up 6 bases and J gave up 8 bases, with 8 bases separating them.

This clonotype has more than one count but fewer than ten. The V call is TRBV4-1, the J call TRBJ2-4, with 11 bases matching TRBD2. The junction had 8 bases not matched to a gene; V was cut back by 4 bases and J by 0 bases. This CDR3 is 18 amino acids long. Germline lookup yields CDR1 MGHRA and CDR2 YSYEKL. The CDR3 region has the DNA TGCGCCAGCAGCCCGAGACTAGCGGGATCACTAGCCAAAAACATTCAGTACTTC. Translation gives CASSPRLAGSLAKNIQYF.

There are many counts of this clonotype. This rearrangement joins TRBV3-1 to TRBJ1-3; no reliable D call. With 0 bases removed from V and 0 bases from J, the gap between germline ends came to 6 bases. The CDR3 is 15 amino acids. CDR1 LGHDT and CDR2 YNNKEL come from the germline V gene (reference sequence). The CDR3 reads CASSQETLSGNTIYF. In DNA, the CDR3 is TGTGCCAGCAGCCAAGAGACCCTCTCTGGAAACACCATATATTTT. The variable domain in full, completed from reference TRBV3-1 and TRBJ1-3, reads DTAVSQTPKYLVTQMGNDKSIKCEQNLGHDTMYWYKQDSKKFLKIMFSYNNKELIINETVPNRFSPKSPDKAHLNLHINSLELGDSAVYFCASSQETLSGNTIYFGEGSWLTVV.

The chain combines TRBV12-3 or TRBV12-4 with TRBJ2-1; TRBD1 or TRBD2 may be the D gene (5 bases each). Trimming took off 4 bases at V and 4 bases at J, with 14 bases between the two ends. The CDR3 has 15 residues. The CDR3 is CASSSPPGRYNEQFF. The CDR3 region has the DNA TGTGCCAGCAGTTCGCCGCCGGGACGGTACAATGAGCAGTTCTTC.

This clonotype was recorded many times. This chain uses TRBV7-2 with TRBJ2-5; D possibly corresponds to TRBD1 (5 bases). The length of the CDR3 is 15 residues. Germline V gives CDR1 SGHTA, CDR2 FQGNSA. The V end lost 5 bases, the J end lost 5 bases, and 18 bases lay between the germline ends. The CDR3 region is CASSRPQGELETQYF. Here the CDR3 DNA reads TGTGCCAGCAGCCGTCCTCAAGGGGAATTGGAGACCCAGTACTTC.

This clonotype was observed at least ten times. The chain links TRBV7-3 to TRBJ2-1; TRBD1 agrees at 8 bases. The germline V gene encodes CDR1 SGHTA and CDR2 FQGTGA. Losses at the gene ends were 3 bases for V and 4 bases for J; bases not matched to a gene: 5. The CDR3 totals 15 residues. Here the CDR3 reads CASSLNRDRYNEQFF. The CDR3 region has the DNA TGTGCCAGCAGCTTGAACCGGGACAGGTACAATGAGCAGTTCTTC.

The chain joins TRBV5-1 to TRBJ2-1; D is ambiguous. There are 12 residues in the CDR3. Germline V gives CDR1 SGHRS, CDR2 YFSETQ. Deletions cut 5 bases from V and 3 bases from J, with 6 bases between. Here the CDR3 reads CASRHDYNEQFF. The CDR3 DNA reads as TGCGCCAGCAGACACGACTACAATGAGCAGTTCTTC.

Ten or more counts support this clonotype. This chain joins TRBV24-1 and TRBJ2-2, with unresolved D. This CDR3 is 13 amino acids long. From germline, CDR1 is KGHDR and CDR2 SFDVKD. The germline V and J ends were trimmed by 6 bases and 3 bases, with 7 bases remaining between them. This CDR3 is CATSYEYTGELFF. In nucleotides, the CDR3 is TGTGCCACCAGTTATGAATACACCGGGGAGCTGTTTTTT.

This clonotype has ten or more counts. The chain is built from TRBV12-3 or TRBV12-4 and TRBJ2-1, with TRBD2 identical over 14 bases. Trimming cost V 6 bases and J 7 bases; bases outside gene matches: 5. This CDR3 has 15 residues. For the CDR3, the DNA is TGTGCCAGCAGCTTACGACTAGCGGGAGGGAATGAGCAGTTCTTC. Translated: CASSLRLAGGNEQFF.

The rearrangement uses TRBV20-1 and TRBJ2-7; no reliable D call. V was pared by 1 base and J by 3 bases, with 16 bases between. Germline CDR1 is DFQATT and CDR2 is SNEGSKA (reference sequence). The CDR3 consists of 15 residues. This CDR3 is CSARGDTQALYEQYF. CDR3 sequence (DNA): TGCAGTGCTAGAGGCGACACCCAGGCTCTCTACGAGCAGTACTTC.

The rearrangement uses TRBV6-2 or TRBV6-3 and TRBJ1-2; 11 bases map to TRBD1. The ends lost 2 bases at V and 4 bases at J; junction bases unmatched: 3. The CDR3 totals 15 residues. CDR1 is MNHEY, CDR2 SVGEGT, per germline. For the CDR3, the DNA is TGTGCCAGCAGTTACGGGACAGGGGGTATCTATGGCTACACCTTC. This codes for CASSYGTGGIYGYTF.

As regards this clonotype: A much larger clone lies one base from this, so it may be a read error. This sequence joins TRBV10-3 and TRBJ2-7; D is unresolved. Trimming cost V 0 bases and J 0 bases, with 12 bases left between them. From germline, CDR1 is ENHRY and CDR2 SYGVKD. This CDR3 comprises 16 residues. The DNA for the CDR3 is TGTGCCATCAGTGAGTCTGATAGCAGGATCTCCTACGAGCAGTACTTC. Translating gives CAISESDSRISYEQYF.

This clonotype was seen more than once but under ten times. The chain combines TRBV9 with TRBJ1-1; 8 bases are a match to TRBD1. Germline lookup yields CDR1 SGDLS and CDR2 YYNGEE. CDR3 length: 12 amino acids. J lost 8 bases, V lost 3 bases, and 3 bases had no gene match. The CDR3 bases are TGTGCCAGCAGCGAAGGACAGGGAGAAGCTTTCTTT. Translated, it gives CASSEGQGEAFF.

This clonotype was seen at least ten times. The chain joins TRBV7-8 to TRBJ2-7; D remains unclear. The V gene's germline CDR1 is SGHVS and CDR2 FQNEAQ. The CDR3 consists of 15 residues. The V end was cut by 0 bases, the J end by 4 bases, with 13 bases between. CDR3 sequence (DNA): TGTGCCAGCAGCTTAGCGGGCGGAACCTTTTACGAGCAGTACTTC. It encodes CASSLAGGTFYEQYF.

This clonotype was counted a few times. This chain joins TRBV7-3 and TRBJ2-2; 9 bases line up with TRBD1. Germline V lookup: CDR1 SGHTA, CDR2 FQGTGA. Trimming at V came to 2 bases and at J to 6 bases, leaving 4 bases not matched to a gene. There are 15 residues in the CDR3. In DNA form, the CDR3 reads TGTGCCAGCAGCTTATTGGGACAGGGTCCCGGGGAGCTGTTTTTT. Amino acid sequence: CASSLLGQGPGELFF.

This clonotype was recorded a few times. This chain links TRBV9 with TRBJ1-1; 9 bases match TRBD1. Trimming took 3 bases from V and 3 from J; bases not matched to a gene: 6. CDR1 is SGDLS and CDR2 is YYNGEE in the germline V gene. The CDR3 is 15 amino acids. The CDR3 DNA follows: TGTGCCAGCAGCGGTTTACAGGGGGCGGACACTGAAGCTTTCTTT. Translated: CASSGLQGADTEAFF.

This clonotype came up many times. The chain joins TRBV18 to TRBJ2-5; D possibly corresponds to TRBD2 (5 bases). V lost 1 base, J lost 1 base, and 7 bases lay in between. The CDR3 length is 14 residues. Germline lookup yields CDR1 KGHSH and CDR2 LQKENI. The CDR3 protein is CASSPQGVQETQYF. In nucleotides, the CDR3 is TGTGCCAGCTCACCACAGGGAGTCCAAGAGACCCAGTACTTC. The full variable domain, its missing parts supplied by reference TRBV18 and TRBJ2-5, is NAGVMQNPRHLVRRRGQEARLRCSPMKGHSHVYWYRQLPEEGLKFMVYLQKENIIDESGMPKERFSAEFPKEGPSILRIQQVVRGDSAAYFCASSPQGVQETQYFGPGTRLLVL.

This clonotype has a count of ten or more. The chain recombines TRBV2 with TRBJ1-1, with a tentative D call TRBD1 (5 bases). The CDR3 has 16 amino acids. Per the germline V gene, CDR1 is SNHLY and CDR2 is FYNNEI. The germline V and J ends were trimmed by 5 bases and 5 bases, with 21 bases remaining between them. The CDR3 loop is CASSKITRVGWTEAFF. CDR3 sequence (DNA): TGTGCCAGCAGTAAGATAACCAGGGTTGGATGGACTGAAGCTTTCTTT. The variable domain in full, completed from reference TRBV2 and TRBJ1-1, reads EPEVTQTPSHQVTQMGQEVILRCVPISNHLYFYWYRQILGQKVEFLVSFYNNEISEKSEIFDDQFSVERPDGSNFTLKIRSTKLEDSAMYFCASSKITRVGWTEAFFGQGTRLTVV.